The 4 T cell receptor beta chains given below trace back to one sample, sequenced in a study of CD8+ T cells in alopecia areata. Once RNA had been extracted, it was reverse transcribed into cDNA to act as the sequencing template. Only in-frame clones appear in the TCRdb table, and some are missing; sequencing was by immunoSEQ multiplex PCR. The sample has roughly 100,000 clones, 55% seen once; the top ten hold around 8.8%. The source material was CD4+ T cells sorted from blood. These receptors were obtained from a human donor in good health.

The gene calls are TRBV7-2 and TRBJ1-4; 8 nucleotides agree with TRBD1. This CDR3 is 14 amino acids long. Per the germline V gene, CDR1 is SGHTA and CDR2 is FQGNSA. V shed 5 bases and J 6 bases; nucleotides not matched to a gene: 5. As DNA, the CDR3 is TGTGCCAGCAGCCGAGGACAGGGAGATGAAAAACTGTTTTTT. Protein sequence: CASSRGQGDEKLFF.

V and J are TRBV30 and TRBJ1-5; weak D call: TRBD1 (6 bases). The CDR3 extends over 15 amino acids. The germline gives CDR1 GTSNPN, CDR2 SVGIG (reference sequence). V was cut by 1 base and J by 2 bases, with 12 bases left in between. The chain's CDR3 is CAWSGTGMGNQPQHF. CDR3 coding DNA: TGTGCCTGGAGTGGTACAGGGATGGGCAATCAGCCCCAGCATTTT.

This clone was counted a single time. J is TRBJ2-7 and V is TRBV2, with 7 bases aligning to TRBD1. CDR1 and CDR2 from the germline V gene are SNHLY and FYNNEI. This CDR3 has 13 residues. V dropped 4 bases and J dropped 5; count of bases not matched to a gene: 5. The CDR3 DNA follows: TGTGCCAGCAGTGGGGACAGCCCAAACGAGCAGTACTTC. This gives the protein CASSGDSPNEQYF.

J is TRBJ2-7 and V is TRBV7-9; D is unclear. From germline, CDR1 is SEHNR and CDR2 FQNEAQ (reference sequence). The length of the CDR3 is 13 residues. V lost 2 bases and J lost 2, with 7 bases in between. The CDR3 DNA is TGTGCCAGCAGCTTAAACGACGCCTACGAGCAGTACTTC. It translates to CASSLNDAYEQYF.